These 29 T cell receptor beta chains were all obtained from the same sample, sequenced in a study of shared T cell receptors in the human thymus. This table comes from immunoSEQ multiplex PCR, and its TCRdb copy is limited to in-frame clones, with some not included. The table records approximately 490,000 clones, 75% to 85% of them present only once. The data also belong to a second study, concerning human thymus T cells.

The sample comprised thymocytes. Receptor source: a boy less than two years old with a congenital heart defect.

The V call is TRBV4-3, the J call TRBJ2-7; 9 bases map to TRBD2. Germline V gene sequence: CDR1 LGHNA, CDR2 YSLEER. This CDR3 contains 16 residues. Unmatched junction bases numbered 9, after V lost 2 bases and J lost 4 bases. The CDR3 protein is CASSQKLAGSGYEQYF. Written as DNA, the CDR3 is TGCGCCAGCAGCCAAAAACTAGCGGGTTCGGGTTACGAGCAGTACTTC.

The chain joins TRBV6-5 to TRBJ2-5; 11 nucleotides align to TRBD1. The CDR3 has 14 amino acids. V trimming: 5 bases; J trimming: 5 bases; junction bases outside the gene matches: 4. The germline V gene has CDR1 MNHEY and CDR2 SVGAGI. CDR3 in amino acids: CASSNRDRGETQYF. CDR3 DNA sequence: TGTGCCAGCAGTAACCGGGACAGGGGGGAGACCCAGTACTTC.

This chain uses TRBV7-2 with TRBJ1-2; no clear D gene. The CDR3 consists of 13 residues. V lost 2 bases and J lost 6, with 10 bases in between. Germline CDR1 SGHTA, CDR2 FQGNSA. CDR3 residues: CASSLLTRDGYTF. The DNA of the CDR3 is TGTGCCAGCAGCTTACTAACGAGGGATGGCTACACCTTC.

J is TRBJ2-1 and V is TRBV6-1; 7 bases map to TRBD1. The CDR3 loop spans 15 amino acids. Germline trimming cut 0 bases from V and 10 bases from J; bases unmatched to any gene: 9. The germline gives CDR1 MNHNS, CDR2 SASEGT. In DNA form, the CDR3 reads TGTGCCAGCAGTGAAGCGCGAGGAGGACAGGAGGAGCAGTTCTTC. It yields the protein CASSEARGGQEEQFF.

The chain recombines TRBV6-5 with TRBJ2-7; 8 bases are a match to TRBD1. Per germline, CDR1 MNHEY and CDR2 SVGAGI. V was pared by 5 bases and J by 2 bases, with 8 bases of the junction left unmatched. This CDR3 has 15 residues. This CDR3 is CASSLGQGLTYEQYF. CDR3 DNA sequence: TGTGCCAGCAGTCTCGGACAGGGTTTGACCTACGAGCAGTACTTC.

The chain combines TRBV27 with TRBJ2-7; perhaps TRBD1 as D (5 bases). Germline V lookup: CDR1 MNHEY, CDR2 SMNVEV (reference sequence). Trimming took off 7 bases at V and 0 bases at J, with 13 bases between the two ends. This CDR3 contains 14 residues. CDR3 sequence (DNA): TGTGCCAGCAAAGGACACCTCATCTCCTACGAGCAGTACTTC. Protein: CASKGHLISYEQYF.

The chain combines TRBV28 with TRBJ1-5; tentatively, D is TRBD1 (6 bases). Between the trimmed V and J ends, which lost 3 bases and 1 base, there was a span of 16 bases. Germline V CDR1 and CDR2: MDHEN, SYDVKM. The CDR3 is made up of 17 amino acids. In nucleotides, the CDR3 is TGTGCCAGCAGTTTCCCTCCTATAACAGGGAGCAATCAGCCCCAGCATTTT. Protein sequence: CASSFPPITGSNQPQHF.

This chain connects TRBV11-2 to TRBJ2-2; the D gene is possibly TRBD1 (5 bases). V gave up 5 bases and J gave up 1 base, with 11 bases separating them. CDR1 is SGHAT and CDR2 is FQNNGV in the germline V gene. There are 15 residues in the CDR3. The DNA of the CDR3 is TGTGCCAGCAGCCACGTGACAGTGAACACCGGGGAGCTGTTTTTT. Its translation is CASSHVTVNTGELFF.

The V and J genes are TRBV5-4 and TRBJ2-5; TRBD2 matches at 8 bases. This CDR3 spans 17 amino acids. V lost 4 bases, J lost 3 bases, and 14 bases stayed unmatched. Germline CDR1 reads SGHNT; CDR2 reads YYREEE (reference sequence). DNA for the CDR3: TGTGCCAGCAGCATATGGGGGGGCGGGAGGACCAAAGAGACCCAGTACTTC. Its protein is CASSIWGGGRTKETQYF.

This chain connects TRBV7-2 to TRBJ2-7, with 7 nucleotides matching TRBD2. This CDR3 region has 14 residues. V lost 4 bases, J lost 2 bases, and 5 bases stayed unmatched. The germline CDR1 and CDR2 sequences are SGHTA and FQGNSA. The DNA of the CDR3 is TGTGCCAGCAGCTCGGGGGGTGCACCCTACGAGCAGTACTTC. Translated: CASSSGGAPYEQYF.

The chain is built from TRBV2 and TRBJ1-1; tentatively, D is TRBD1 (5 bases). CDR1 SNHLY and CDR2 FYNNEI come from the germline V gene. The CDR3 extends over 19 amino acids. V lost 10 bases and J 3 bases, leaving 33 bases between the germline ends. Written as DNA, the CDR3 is TGTGCCAACGAGCCTTCCGGTAGGGGACTAGGCTCGGTTGACACTGAAGCTTTCTTT. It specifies CANEPSGRGLGSVDTEAFF.

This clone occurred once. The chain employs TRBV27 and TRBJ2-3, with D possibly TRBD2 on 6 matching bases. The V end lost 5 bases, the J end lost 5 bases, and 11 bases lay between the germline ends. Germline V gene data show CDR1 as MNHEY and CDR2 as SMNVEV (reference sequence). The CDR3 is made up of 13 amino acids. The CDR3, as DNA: TGTGCCAGCAGTCGTCGCGGGGTAGATACGCAGTATTTT. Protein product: CASSRRGVDTQYF.

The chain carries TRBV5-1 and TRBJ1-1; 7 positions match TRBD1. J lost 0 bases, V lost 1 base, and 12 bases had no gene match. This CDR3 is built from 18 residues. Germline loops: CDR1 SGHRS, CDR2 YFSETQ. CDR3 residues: CASSLPTVPQGLNTEAFF. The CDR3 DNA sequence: TGCGCCAGCAGCTTGCCCACTGTTCCACAGGGGTTGAACACTGAAGCTTTCTTT.

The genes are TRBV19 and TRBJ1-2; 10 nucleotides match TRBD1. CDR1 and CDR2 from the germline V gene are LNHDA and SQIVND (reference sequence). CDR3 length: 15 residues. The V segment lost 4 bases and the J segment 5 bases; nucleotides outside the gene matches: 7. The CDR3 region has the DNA TGTGCCAGTAGTAGTCCTCGGGACAGGGGATATGGCTACACCTTC. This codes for CASSSPRDRGYGYTF.

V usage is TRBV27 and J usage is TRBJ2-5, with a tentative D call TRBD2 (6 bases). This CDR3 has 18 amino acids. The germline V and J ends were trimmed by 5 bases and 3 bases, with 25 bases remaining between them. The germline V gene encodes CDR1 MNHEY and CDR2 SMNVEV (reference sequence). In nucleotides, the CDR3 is TGTGCCAGCAGTCCACGACTAGGAGCGGCCCTAGCCAAAGAGACCCAGTACTTC. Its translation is CASSPRLGAALAKETQYF.

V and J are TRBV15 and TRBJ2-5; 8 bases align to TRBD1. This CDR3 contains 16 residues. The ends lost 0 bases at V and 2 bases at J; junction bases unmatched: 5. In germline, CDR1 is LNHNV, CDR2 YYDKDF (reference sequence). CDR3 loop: CATSREHGQGQETQYF. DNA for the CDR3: TGTGCCACCAGCAGAGAGCACGGACAGGGACAAGAGACCCAGTACTTC.

The DNA of the CDR3 is TGTGCCAGCAGCTTAGTATGGGGAGATAAAGAGACCCAGTACTTC. This translates into CASSLVWGDKETQYF. The chain has TRBV7-2 and TRBJ2-5, with D possibly matching TRBD2 (5 bases). CDR3 length equals 15 residues. V was cut by 1 base and J by 3 bases, with 12 bases left in between. Per germline, CDR1 SGHTA and CDR2 FQGNSA.

The CDR3 DNA is TGTGCCAGCTCACCAGCGACGGGACAGGGGGCCCAGGAGCAGTACTTC. This encodes CASSPATGQGAQEQYF. The chain couples TRBV18 to TRBJ2-7; 12 nucleotides agree with TRBD1. J gave up 7 bases and V 2 bases, and 9 bases lay outside the gene matches. CDR3 length: 16 amino acids. The germline V gene has CDR1 KGHSH and CDR2 LQKENI.

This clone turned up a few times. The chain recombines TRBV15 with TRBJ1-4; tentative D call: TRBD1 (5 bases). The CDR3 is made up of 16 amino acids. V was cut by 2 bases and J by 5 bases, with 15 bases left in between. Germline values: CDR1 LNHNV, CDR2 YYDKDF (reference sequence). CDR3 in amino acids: CATSRPGRGANEKLFF. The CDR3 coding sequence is TGTGCCACCAGCAGACCCGGAAGGGGCGCCAATGAAAAACTGTTTTTT.

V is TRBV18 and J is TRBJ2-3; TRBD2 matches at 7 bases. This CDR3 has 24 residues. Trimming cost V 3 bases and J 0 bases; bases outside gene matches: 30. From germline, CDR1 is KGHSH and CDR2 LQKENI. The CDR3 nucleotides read TGTGCCAGCTCACCGAGGGAAAATATGCGGGAGCCTCTGTCGGGAGGTTCTAGCACAGATACGCAGTATTTT. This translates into CASSPRENMREPLSGGSSTDTQYF. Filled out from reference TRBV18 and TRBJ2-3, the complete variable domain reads NAGVMQNPRHLVRRRGQEARLRCSPMKGHSHVYWYRQLPEEGLKFMVYLQKENIIDESGMPKERFSAEFPKEGPSILRIQQVVRGDSAAYFCASSPRENMREPLSGGSSTDTQYFGPGTRLTVL.

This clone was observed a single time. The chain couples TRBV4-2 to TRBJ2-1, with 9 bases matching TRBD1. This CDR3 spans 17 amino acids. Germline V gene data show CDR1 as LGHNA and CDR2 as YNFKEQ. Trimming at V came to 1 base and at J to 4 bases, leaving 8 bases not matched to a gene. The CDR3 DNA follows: TGTGCCAGCAGCCAAGGTGGGCGGGACAGGGTTTACAATGAGCAGTTCTTC. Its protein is CASSQGGRDRVYNEQFF.

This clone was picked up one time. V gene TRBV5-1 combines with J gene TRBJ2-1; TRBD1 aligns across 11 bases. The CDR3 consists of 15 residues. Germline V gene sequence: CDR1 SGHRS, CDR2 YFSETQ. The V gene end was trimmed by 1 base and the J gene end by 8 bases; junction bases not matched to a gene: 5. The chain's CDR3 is CASSLRDRGVDEQFF. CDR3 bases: TGCGCCAGCAGCTTGAGGGACAGGGGGGTCGATGAGCAGTTCTTC.

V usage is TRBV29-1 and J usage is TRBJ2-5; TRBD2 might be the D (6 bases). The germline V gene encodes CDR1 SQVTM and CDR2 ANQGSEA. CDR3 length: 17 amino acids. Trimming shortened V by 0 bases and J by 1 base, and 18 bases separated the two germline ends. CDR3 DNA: TGCAGCGTTGAAGATTGGGGCGGGAATCTCACCCAAGAGACCCAGTACTTC. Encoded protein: CSVEDWGGNLTQETQYF.

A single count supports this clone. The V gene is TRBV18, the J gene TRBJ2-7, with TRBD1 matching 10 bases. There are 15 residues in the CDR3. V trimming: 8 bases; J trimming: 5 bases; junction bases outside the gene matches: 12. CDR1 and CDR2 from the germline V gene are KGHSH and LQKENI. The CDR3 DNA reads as TGTGCCAGCACAGCTCACCGAGACAGGGGGCACGAGCAGTACTTC. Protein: CASTAHRDRGHEQYF.

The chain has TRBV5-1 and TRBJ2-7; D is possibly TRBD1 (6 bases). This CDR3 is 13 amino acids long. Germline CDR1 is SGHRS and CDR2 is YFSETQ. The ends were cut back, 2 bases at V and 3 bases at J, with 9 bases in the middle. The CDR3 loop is CASSLTGFYEQYF. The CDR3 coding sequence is TGCGCCAGCAGCTTAACAGGGTTCTACGAGCAGTACTTC.

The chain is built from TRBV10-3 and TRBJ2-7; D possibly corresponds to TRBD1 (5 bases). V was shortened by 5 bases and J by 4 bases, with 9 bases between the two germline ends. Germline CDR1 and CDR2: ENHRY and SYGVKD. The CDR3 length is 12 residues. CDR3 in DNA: TGTGCCATCAGTAAACGACAGTACGAGCAGTACTTC. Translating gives CAISKRQYEQYF.

The CDR3 bases are TGCGCCAGCAGCCAAGGGTTGGGCCCGGACTATGGCTACACCTTC. Amino acids: CASSQGLGPDYGYTF. The V call is TRBV4-3, the J call TRBJ1-2; unclear D gene. The CDR3 has 15 amino acids. Germline V gene data show CDR1 as LGHNA and CDR2 as YSLEER. Trimming removed 1 base from V and 3 bases from J, with 12 bases in between.

The CDR3 is CASSEPSGTSEQYF. The CDR3 bases are TGTGCCAGCAGCGAGCCCTCCGGGACTAGCGAGCAGTACTTC. The chain recombines TRBV2 with TRBJ2-7; 8 nucleotides agree with TRBD2. Germline CDR1 reads SNHLY; CDR2 reads FYNNEI. This CDR3 has 14 residues. V was pared by 6 bases and J by 6 bases, with 10 bases of the junction left unmatched.

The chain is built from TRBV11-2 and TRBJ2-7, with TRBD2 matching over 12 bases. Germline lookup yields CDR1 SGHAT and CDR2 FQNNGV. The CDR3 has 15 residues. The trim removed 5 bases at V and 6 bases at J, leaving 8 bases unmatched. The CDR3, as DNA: TGTGCCAGCAGCATCGGACTAGCGGGACAAAGCGAGCAGTACTTC. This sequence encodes CASSIGLAGQSEQYF.